This TCR beta chain was captured by sequencing in a study of graft-versus-host responses after intestinal transplantation. Study in general: Transplant types were multivisceral, liver-intestinal, or isolated intestinal.

Sequencing used immunoSEQ multiplex PCR; TCRdb keeps in-frame clones, though not all of them. The table has about 18,000 clones, 90% seen once. The CDR3 consists of 16 residues. Trimming shortened V by 4 bases and J by 1 base, and 14 bases separated the two germline ends. Germline values: CDR1 LGHNA, CDR2 YNFKEQ. Remarks on this clone: Its antigen is still unknown.

Study-wide points: Graft-donor T cell macrochimerism in patients accompanied high graft-versus-host to host-versus-graft clonal ratios in allografts.

This clonotype was obtained from a human patient who received an intestinal transplant, so some T cells may come from the graft donor. The rearrangement joins TRBV4-2 to TRBJ2-1; D is unclear. The sample in question was PBMCs, obtained around 350 days after transplant. The CDR3 nucleotides are TGTGCCAGCAGCCCAACTGGACCAAGATCCTACAATGAGCAGTTCTTC. Its translation is CASSPTGPRSYNEQFF.